This record looks at one T cell receptor (delta chain) sequence and its context. Its matching antigen is unknown. A far larger clone lies a single base away; this is likely a read error. TCRdb reapplied CATT to the RT-PCR reads. The repertoire has approximately 500 delta-chain clones, roughly 60% of them found once; the top ten carry roughly 51%. Germline V CDR1 and CDR2: GEAIGNYY, EKD. The CDR3 sequence is 20 residues long. This record belongs to a study of gammadelta T cells in human blood. Findings and limits, study-wide: Right after birth, innate γδ T cells reportedly expanded polyclonally after microbial exposure.

The V call is TRDV2, the J call TRDJ3; 12 bases are shared with TRDD3. The specimen sequenced was non-Vgamma9Vdelta2 gamma-delta T cells from fetal blood. The sequence was obtained from a human fetus. This chain's CDR3 is CACDTDWGIPYSWDPRQMFF. In nucleotides, the CDR3 is TGTGCCTGTGACACCGACTGGGGGATACCCTACTCCTGGGACCCCCGACAGATGTTTTTC.